One sample yielded the 21 T cell receptor beta chains listed below, sequenced in a study of T cells in Graves' hyperthyroidism and ophthalmopathy. Amplification yielded TCR beta CDR3 regions, with RNA transcripts as the source. Researchers ran a first-round RT-PCR on the TCR CDR3 using the HTBI primer set. TCRdb re-called the multiplex PCR reads through MiXCR, storing one row per CDR3 protein. The table lists a few hundred thousand distinct CDR3 sequences, less than 25% of them singletons, with 49% in the top ten. The specimen was blood. These receptors were collected from a woman between 65 and 79 years old with Graves' ophthalmopathy.

The chain couples TRBV9 to TRBJ2-1; D uncertain. CDR1 SGDLS and CDR2 YYNGEE come from the germline V gene. Trimming cost V 1 base and J 4 bases, with 15 bases left between them. The CDR3 extends over 16 amino acids. Written as DNA, the CDR3 is TGTGCCAGCAGCGTAAGGTGGGGTCCATTTTACAATGAGCAGTTCTTC. It codes for CASSVRWGPFYNEQFF.

About this clonotype: A much larger clone lies one base from this, so it may be a read error. The chain uses TRBV28 and TRBJ2-7; 9 bases align to TRBD2. Per the germline V gene, CDR1 is MDHEN and CDR2 is SYDVKM. The CDR3 has 16 amino acids. The CDR3 sequence: CASSEGISGSFDEQYF. The CDR3 DNA follows: TGCGCCAGCAGTGAAGGGATTAGCGGGAGCTTTGACGAGCAGTACTTC.

This clonotype showed up just a few times. V and J are TRBV20-1 and TRBJ1-1; 7 bases match TRBD1. CDR3 length: 14 amino acids. Germline CDR1 reads DFQATT; CDR2 reads SNEGSKA (reference sequence). J gave up 3 bases and V 6 bases, and 10 bases lay outside the gene matches. The CDR3 here is CSAITGAGYTEAFF. The CDR3 DNA sequence: TGCAGTGCCATAACAGGGGCGGGGTACACTGAAGCTTTCTTT.

This clonotype was observed a handful of times. This rearrangement joins TRBV19 to TRBJ1-1; no reliable D call. The CDR3 consists of 13 residues. Trimming removed 5 bases from V and 3 bases from J, with 10 bases in between. The germline gives CDR1 LNHDA, CDR2 SQIVND (reference sequence). This chain's CDR3 is CASSPGIYTEAFF. The CDR3 DNA sequence: TGTGCCAGTAGTCCCGGAATCTACACTGAAGCTTTCTTT.

CDR3 nucleotide sequence: TGTGCCAGCAGACGACTAGCGAATACGCAGTATTTT. As protein: CASRRLANTQYF. This rearrangement joins TRBV7-9 to TRBJ2-3, with 8 positions matching TRBD2. CDR3 length: 12 residues. The germline V gene has CDR1 SEHNR and CDR2 FQNEAQ (reference sequence). V trimming: 6 bases; J trimming: 7 bases; junction bases outside the gene matches: 3.

This clonotype was recorded many times. This chain links TRBV19 with TRBJ1-2; no definite D call. The CDR3 length is 12 residues. V was shortened by 2 bases and J by 2 bases, with 3 bases between the two germline ends. From germline, CDR1 is LNHDA and CDR2 SQIVND (reference sequence). CDR3 coding DNA: TGTGCCAGTAGTATACACAACTATGGCTACACCTTC. This codes for CASSIHNYGYTF.

V and J are TRBV20-1 and TRBJ2-2, with D possibly TRBD2 on 5 matching bases. V gave up 1 base and J gave up 2 bases, with 11 bases separating them. Germline-derived CDR1 and CDR2 are DFQATT and SNEGSKA (reference sequence). The CDR3 length is 15 residues. In DNA form, the CDR3 reads TGCAGTGCTAGAGTTTTGGGAGCCAACACCGGGGAGCTGTTTTTT. This codes for CSARVLGANTGELFF.

As concerns this clonotype: A junction boundary mismatches the germline segment, possibly from a read error. The chain is built from TRBV14 and TRBJ2-1; TRBD2 agrees at 9 bases. CDR3 length: 17 amino acids. Germline CDR1 reads SGHDN; CDR2 reads FVKESK. CDR3 residues: CASSTLAGATSYNGQFF. The CDR3 DNA sequence: TGTGCCAGCAGCACCTTAGCGGGGGCAACCTCCTACAATGGGCAGTTCTTC.

This clonotype has a count of ten or more. V and J are TRBV12-3 or TRBV12-4 and TRBJ1-1; D uncertain. The germline V and J ends were trimmed by 9 bases and 1 base, with 6 bases remaining between them. This CDR3 spans 11 amino acids. CDR3 protein: CASNGNTEAFF. CDR3 DNA: TGTGCCAGTAATGGGAACACTGAAGCTTTCTTT.

The chain employs TRBV27 and TRBJ2-2, with 9 bases fitting TRBD2. This CDR3 region has 15 residues. Germline V gene sequence: CDR1 MNHEY, CDR2 SMNVEV (reference sequence). With 5 bases clipped from V and 8 bases from J, the junction kept 9 bases outside the gene matches. As DNA, the CDR3 is TGTGCCAGCAGTCGGCGTAGCGGGAGAGAGGGGGAGCTGTTTTTT. Translation: CASSRRSGREGELFF.

This clonotype was observed a few times. This chain's CDR3 is CASSRDSIAGYTF. DNA of the CDR3: TGTGCCAGCAGCCGGGACAGCATCGCCGGCTACACCTTC. The chain joins TRBV6-1 to TRBJ1-2, with 7 bases aligning to TRBD1. V lost 6 bases to trimming and J lost 8 bases; unmatched junction nucleotides: 9. The CDR3 consists of 13 residues. The germline gives CDR1 MNHNS, CDR2 SASEGT.

This clonotype was observed a few times. The chain is built from TRBV7-2 and TRBJ2-2; 8 positions agree with TRBD2. There are 16 residues in the CDR3. The ends lost 2 bases at V and 1 base at J; junction bases unmatched: 3. CDR1 is SGHTA and CDR2 is FQGNSA in the germline V gene. Here the CDR3 reads CASSLSGSGNTGELFF. The CDR3 DNA follows: TGTGCCAGCAGCTTAAGCGGGAGCGGGAACACCGGGGAGCTGTTTTTT.

This clonotype was seen only a few times. V gene TRBV24-1 combines with J gene TRBJ2-1; TRBD1 matches 7 bases. Trimming took 4 bases from V and 6 from J; bases not matched to a gene: 8. Per germline, CDR1 KGHDR and CDR2 SFDVKD. The length of the CDR3 is 15 residues. In nucleotides, the CDR3 is TGTGCCACCAGTGACCCATCAGGGGGTATCAATGAGCAGTTCTTC. It translates to CATSDPSGGINEQFF.

The chain joins TRBV25-1 to TRBJ2-2; D gene unclear. Germline assignment: CDR1 MGHDK and CDR2 SYGVNS. The CDR3 has 16 residues. Deletions cut 1 base from V and 4 bases from J, with 13 bases between. CDR3 protein: CASSESGRKITGELFF. Written as DNA, the CDR3 is TGTGCCAGCAGTGAATCGGGCAGGAAAATCACCGGGGAGCTGTTTTTT.

The chain uses TRBV30 and TRBJ2-3; weak D call: TRBD2 (5 bases). Trimming removed 3 bases from V and 0 bases from J, with 7 bases in between. CDR1 GTSNPN and CDR2 SVGIG come from the germline V gene (reference sequence). CDR3 size: 13 residues. CDR3 bases: TGTGCCTGGAGACTAGTCAGCACAGATACGCAGTATTTT. Translating it yields CAWRLVSTDTQYF.

The chain is built from TRBV4-3 and TRBJ2-7; D could derive from TRBD1 or TRBD2 (6 bases each). Germline values: CDR1 LGHNA, CDR2 YSLEER. V was cut by 1 base and J by 3 bases, with 13 bases left in between. This CDR3 contains 15 residues. CDR3 region: CASSQGLGGLYEQYF. The DNA of the CDR3 is TGCGCCAGCAGCCAAGGTCTAGGGGGGCTCTACGAGCAGTACTTC.

This clonotype was seen only a few times. The genes are TRBV5-1 and TRBJ2-1; 9 nucleotides agree with TRBD2. V lost 9 bases, J lost 0 bases, and 10 bases stayed unmatched. Germline CDR1 and CDR2: SGHRS and YFSETQ. The CDR3 has 16 amino acids. This CDR3 reads CATTKLAGSSYNEQFF. As DNA, the CDR3 is TGCGCCACCACCAAACTAGCGGGTAGCTCCTACAATGAGCAGTTCTTC.

The V and J genes are TRBV6-1 and TRBJ2-2; 9 bases match TRBD2. This CDR3 comprises 14 residues. Germline V gives CDR1 MNHNS, CDR2 SASEGT. The V gene end was trimmed by 5 bases and the J gene end by 6 bases; junction bases not matched to a gene: 4. The CDR3 sequence is CASSSGLAPGELFF. CDR3 sequence (DNA): TGTGCCAGCAGTTCGGGACTAGCTCCCGGGGAGCTGTTTTTT.

This clonotype was counted a few times. The V call is TRBV7-9, the J call TRBJ2-1, with 8 bases lining up with TRBD1. CDR1 and CDR2 (germline): SEHNR, FQNEAQ (reference sequence). CDR3 length: 15 residues. Unmatched junction bases numbered 4, after V lost 4 bases and J lost 2 bases. In DNA form, the CDR3 reads TGTGCCAGCAGCTCCACAGGGGGAACCTACAATGAGCAGTTCTTC. Its protein is CASSSTGGTYNEQFF. Together with reference TRBV7-9 and TRBJ2-1, the CDR3 gives the full variable domain: DTGVSQNPRHKITKRGQNVTFRCDPISEHNRLYWYRQTLGQGPEFLTYFQNEAQLEKSRLLSDRFSAERPKGSFSTLEIQRTEQGDSAMYLCASSSTGGTYNEQFFGPGTRLTVL.

This chain joins TRBV27 and TRBJ2-1; 9 bases fit TRBD1. In germline, CDR1 is MNHEY, CDR2 SMNVEV (reference sequence). Losses at the gene ends were 4 bases for V and 7 bases for J; bases not matched to a gene: 5. The CDR3 contains 14 residues. The CDR3 spells CASSYPGTGNEQFF. In DNA form, the CDR3 reads TGTGCCAGCAGTTACCCAGGGACAGGGAATGAGCAGTTCTTC.

The V call is TRBV19, the J call TRBJ2-7; D is perhaps TRBD1 (6 bases). Trimming cost V 5 bases and J 7 bases, with 21 bases left between them. Per the germline V gene, CDR1 is LNHDA and CDR2 is SQIVND (reference sequence). CDR3 length: 15 amino acids. The CDR3 DNA follows: TGTGCCAGTAGTCTTTCCGGGACACTAAGGGTAGAGCAGTACTTC. Protein: CASSLSGTLRVEQYF.